The sequence of this T cell receptor beta chain was determined in a study of cytomegalovirus exposure and HLA in healthy donors. The V segment lost 8 bases and the J segment 4 bases; nucleotides outside the gene matches: 8. The CDR3 loop spans 13 amino acids. Germline CDR1 reads MNHNS; CDR2 reads SASEGT. General study results and limits: Equally common other TCR beta chains were less clonally expanded than HLA-associated ones, a later analysis found.

PCR used 60 Vbeta primers and 13 Jbeta primers. The method was immunoSEQ multiplex PCR; TCRdb's version includes in-frame clones alone and lacks a portion of them. The sample has roughly 49,000 clones, around 73% seen once. Comment on this clone: Its antigen is unknown.

The TCR originated in a woman in her thirties or forties in good health and CMV-seropositive. V is TRBV6-1 and J is TRBJ2-7; 7 bases are shared with TRBD1. Sequenced input: PBMCs. The CDR3 here is CASPQDRPYEQYF. The CDR3, as DNA: TGTGCCAGCCCTCAGGACAGGCCGTACGAGCAGTACTTC.